The 8 T cell receptor beta chains in this list originate from one sample, sequenced in a study of cytomegalovirus exposure and HLA in healthy donors. PCR used 60 Vbeta primers and 13 Jbeta primers. Some clones are missing from TCRdb's copy, which holds only in-frame ones; the method was immunoSEQ multiplex PCR. The table has around 95,000 clones, over 75% seen once; the top ten hold under 4.5%. Sequences were obtained from PBMCs. These receptors came from a female donor in good health and CMV-seropositive.

V and J are TRBV5-8 and TRBJ1-4; 7 bases are a match to TRBD1. The CDR3 is made up of 14 amino acids. Germline V gene sequence: CDR1 SGHTS, CDR2 YDEGEE. V trimming: 1 base; J trimming: 4 bases; junction bases outside the gene matches: 1. The CDR3 reads CASSLTGVNEKLFF. Here the CDR3 DNA reads TGTGCCAGCAGCTTGACAGGGGTTAATGAAAAACTGTTTTTT.

The chain recombines TRBV7-3 with TRBJ2-3, with D maybe TRBD2 (7 bases). V was pared by 0 bases and J by 1 base, with 14 bases between. Germline lookup yields CDR1 SGHTA and CDR2 FQGTGA. This CDR3 region has 17 residues. The CDR3 DNA is TGTGCCAGCAGCTTAACCGGGCCGGGGGGCGGCACAGATACGCAGTATTTT. It yields the protein CASSLTGPGGGTDTQYF.

J is TRBJ1-1 and V is TRBV19; TRBD1 is a possible D gene (5 bases). Trimming removed 4 bases at V and 1 base at J, with 13 bases between. CDR3 size: 15 residues. Germline V gives CDR1 LNHDA, CDR2 SQIVND (reference sequence). The CDR3 loop reads CASSTPHQGNTEAFF. As DNA, the CDR3 is TGTGCCAGTAGTACCCCACATCAGGGGAACACTGAAGCTTTCTTT.

The chain is built from TRBV4-1 and TRBJ2-5, with TRBD1 matching over 10 bases. The tail of the sequence fits TRBJ2-7 better, so the J call may be wrong. Germline CDR1 reads MGHRA; CDR2 reads YSYEKL. This CDR3 spans 15 amino acids. CDR3 residues: CASRTGQGGSYEQYF. The CDR3 coding sequence is TGCGCCAGCAGAACCGGACAGGGGGGTTCCTACGAGCAGTACTTC.

The sample holds a few counts of this clone. The chain uses TRBV2 and TRBJ1-1, with unresolved D. Trimming removed 8 bases at V and 5 bases at J, with 12 bases between. This CDR3 has 12 amino acids. The germline V gene has CDR1 SNHLY and CDR2 FYNNEI. CDR3 DNA: TGTGCCAGCCCAGAGCGGAGTACTGAAGCTTTCTTT. Residues: CASPERSTEAFF.

V and J are TRBV2 and TRBJ1-5; D ambiguous. CDR3 size: 13 residues. Germline CDR1 and CDR2: SNHLY and FYNNEI. Trimming pared 10 bases from V and 5 bases from J, leaving 15 bases between. CDR3 nucleotides: TGTGCCACCCAGGCCGTCTCAGATCAGCCCCAGCATTTT. This gives the protein CATQAVSDQPQHF.

The chain combines TRBV7-8 with TRBJ1-5; possible D gene TRBD1, 6 bases. CDR3 length: 13 amino acids. Trimming stripped 5 bases from V and 5 bases from J, with 10 bases between. Germline lookup yields CDR1 SGHVS and CDR2 FQNEAQ. The CDR3 DNA is TGTGCCAGCAGCCCATCAGGGGATCAGCCCCAGCATTTT. Translation: CASSPSGDQPQHF.

This chain connects TRBV4-1 to TRBJ2-1; TRBD2 aligns across 12 bases. The germline V gene has CDR1 MGHRA and CDR2 YSYEKL. J gave up 9 bases and V 4 bases, and 10 bases lay outside the gene matches. The CDR3 sequence is 16 residues long. The CDR3 protein is CASSPERLAGVIEQFF. CDR3 DNA sequence: TGCGCCAGCAGCCCCGAGAGACTAGCGGGAGTGATTGAGCAGTTCTTC.